A single sample is the source of the 17 T cell receptor beta chains below, sequenced in a study of cytomegalovirus exposure and HLA in healthy donors. The study ran its PCR with 60 Vbeta and 13 Jbeta primers. Assay: immunoSEQ multiplex PCR; the TCRdb copy retains only in-frame clones and omits some. The sample has about 150,000 clones; roughly 80% are singletons. Sequencing input: PBMCs. The receptors come from a woman between 50 and 59 years old in good health and CMV-seropositive.

This chain uses TRBV9 with TRBJ2-7, with no clear D. Germline V gene data show CDR1 as SGDLS and CDR2 as YYNGEE. V lost 0 bases to trimming and J lost 5 bases, with 12 bases between them. The CDR3 contains 14 residues. DNA for the CDR3: TGTGCCAGCAGCGTAGGAGTCCGAAGCGACGAGCAGTACTTC. Encoded protein: CASSVGVRSDEQYF.

This chain joins TRBV6-1 and TRBJ2-1; TRBD2 aligns across 9 bases. Germline V CDR1 and CDR2: MNHNS, SASEGT. The CDR3 spans 16 residues. V gave up 1 base and J gave up 12 bases; unmatched junction bases: 13. The CDR3 loop is CASSEVAGGPPRWQFF. Here the CDR3 DNA reads TGTGCCAGCAGTGAAGTGGCGGGGGGGCCCCCCCGGTGGCAGTTCTTC.

This chain connects TRBV10-2 to TRBJ2-7; tentatively, D is TRBD1 (5 bases). Germline V gene sequence: CDR1 WSHSY, CDR2 SAAADI. The CDR3 has 15 amino acids. V was pared by 0 bases and J by 0 bases, with 9 bases between. The CDR3 reads CASSESGPFSYEQYF. The CDR3 region has the DNA TGCGCCAGCAGTGAGTCGGGGCCATTCTCCTACGAGCAGTACTTC.

The chain employs TRBV7-9 and TRBJ2-7; tentative D call: TRBD2 (5 bases). Trimming stripped 5 bases from V and 3 bases from J, with 11 bases between. The CDR3 sequence is 13 residues long. The germline V gene has CDR1 SEHNR and CDR2 FQNEAQ (reference sequence). The CDR3 loop reads CASSNRGYYEQYF. CDR3 in DNA: TGTGCCAGCAGCAACCGGGGATACTACGAGCAGTACTTC.

This clone was detected a few times. V usage is TRBV10-3 and J usage is TRBJ2-3; no clear D. Germline assignment: CDR1 ENHRY and CDR2 SYGVKD. V gave up 0 bases and J gave up 4 bases, with 8 bases separating them. The CDR3 is made up of 14 amino acids. The CDR3 DNA reads TGTGCCATCAGTGAGTCCGGGTACGCAGATACGCAGTATTTT. Amino acid sequence: CAISESGYADTQYF.

V usage is TRBV6-1 and J usage is TRBJ2-2; D is undetermined. V gave up 2 bases and J gave up 7 bases, with 8 bases separating them. The germline V gene encodes CDR1 MNHNS and CDR2 SASEGT. This CDR3 contains 13 residues. The CDR3 reads CASSEFNYGELFF. DNA of the CDR3: TGTGCCAGCAGTGAATTTAATTACGGGGAGCTGTTTTTT.

This clone was seen a few times. Other DNA variants within this sample encode the same CDR3. The V and J genes are TRBV7-8 and TRBJ1-1; possible D gene TRBD1, 5 bases. The CDR3 loop spans 12 amino acids. The V and J ends lost 1 base and 8 bases respectively, with 8 bases between them. From germline, CDR1 is SGHVS and CDR2 FQNEAQ. CDR3 amino acids: CASSLVGLEAFF. CDR3 DNA sequence: TGTGCCAGCAGCTTAGTGGGGCTAGAAGCTTTCTTT.

The chain joins TRBV7-9 to TRBJ2-7; D may be TRBD1 (5 bases). Germline-derived CDR1 and CDR2 are SEHNR and FQNEAQ (reference sequence). Trimming stripped 1 base from V and 3 bases from J, with 13 bases between. This CDR3 contains 15 residues. CDR3 residues: CASSLEGPVNYEQYF. Written as DNA, the CDR3 is TGTGCCAGCAGCTTAGAGGGGCCGGTTAACTACGAGCAGTACTTC. The full variable domain, completed using reference TRBV7-9 and TRBJ2-7, is DTGVSQNPRHKITKRGQNVTFRCDPISEHNRLYWYRQTLGQGPEFLTYFQNEAQLEKSRLLSDRFSAERPKGSFSTLEIQRTEQGDSAMYLCASSLEGPVNYEQYFGPGTRLTVT.

The rearrangement uses TRBV7-8 and TRBJ2-7; TRBD1 might be the D (6 bases). Germline loops: CDR1 SGHVS, CDR2 FQNEAQ. V dropped 4 bases and J dropped 7 bases, with 17 bases sitting between them. This CDR3 spans 14 amino acids. This CDR3 reads CASSSKGTYREQYF. The CDR3 DNA reads as TGTGCCAGCAGCTCAAAGGGGACATACCGAGAGCAGTACTTC.

V gene TRBV6-5 combines with J gene TRBJ1-2; 8 positions match TRBD1. Germline lookup yields CDR1 MNHEY and CDR2 SVGAGI. V was clipped by 0 bases and J by 6 bases; unmatched bases: 6. CDR3 length equals 15 residues. CDR3: CASSYSGQGTNGYTF. The DNA for the CDR3 is TGTGCCAGCAGTTACTCTGGACAGGGAACTAATGGCTACACCTTC.

This CDR3 reads CASNVLQGEAFF. In DNA, the CDR3 is TGTGCCAGTAATGTACTACAGGGAGAAGCTTTCTTT. The chain joins TRBV19 to TRBJ1-1; perhaps TRBD1 as D (6 bases). This CDR3 region has 12 residues. CDR1 and CDR2 from the germline V gene are LNHDA and SQIVND (reference sequence). V shed 7 bases and J shed 8 bases, with 14 bases lying between them.

The chain links TRBV7-2 to TRBJ1-1; 8 positions agree with TRBD1. V shed 4 bases and J 14 bases; nucleotides not matched to a gene: 9. The CDR3 has 12 amino acids. CDR1 is SGHTA and CDR2 is FQGNSA in the germline V gene. CDR3 nucleotide sequence: TGTGCCAGCAGCTCGGGGACAGGTTCAAAATTCTTT. Residues: CASSSGTGSKFF.

V and J are TRBV7-8 and TRBJ2-3; a weak D match, TRBD2 (6 bases). Trimming left V 6 bases short and J 1 base short, with 17 bases between. Germline V lookup: CDR1 SGHVS, CDR2 FQNEAQ. The CDR3 spans 16 residues. CDR3 sequence: CASRTREWGGTDTQYF. The CDR3 DNA reads as TGTGCCAGCAGAACCCGAGAGTGGGGGGGCACAGATACGCAGTATTTT.

The chain couples TRBV5-1 to TRBJ1-1; D is perhaps TRBD1 (5 bases). This CDR3 has 14 amino acids. The germline V gene has CDR1 SGHRS and CDR2 YFSETQ. Trimming left V 4 bases short and J 1 base short, with 11 bases between. CDR3 sequence: CASSAVQGNTEAFF. The CDR3 coding sequence is TGCGCCAGCAGCGCGGTCCAGGGGAACACTGAAGCTTTCTTT. The whole variable domain, remainder taken from reference TRBV5-1 and TRBJ1-1, is KAGVTQTPRYLIKTRGQQVTLSCSPISGHRSVSWYQQTPGQGLQFLFEYFSETQRNKGNFPGRFSGRQFSNSRSEMNVSTLELGDSALYLCASSAVQGNTEAFFGQGTRLTVV.

V and J are TRBV6-1 and TRBJ1-1; possibly TRBD1 for D (6 bases). Germline CDR1 MNHNS, CDR2 SASEGT. The CDR3 is 13 residues long. Trimming took 4 bases from V and 4 from J, leaving 10 bases between them. CDR3: CASSGQTGTEAFF. The CDR3 DNA sequence: TGTGCCAGCAGTGGGCAGACAGGCACTGAAGCTTTCTTT.

This clone was seen a handful of times. This rearrangement joins TRBV12-2 to TRBJ2-2; TRBD2, as called in the table, went unchecked against the DNA. TRBV12-2 is a pseudogene. The CDR3 is 14 amino acids. CDR3 nucleotide sequence: TGTGCAAGTCGCCGGGGGGAACGTGACGGGGAGCTGTTTTTT. It translates to CASRRGERDGELFF.

This chain connects TRBV6-1 to TRBJ1-4; a possible D gene is TRBD1 (5 bases). The CDR3 consists of 17 residues. The germline V and J ends were trimmed by 3 bases and 4 bases, with 18 bases remaining between them. Looked up from germline, CDR1 is MNHNS and CDR2 is SASEGT. Written as DNA, the CDR3 is TGTGCCAGCAGTGACTTCGAAGGAGACAGCCATAATGAAAAACTGTTTTTT. Translated: CASSDFEGDSHNEKLFF.